This T cell receptor (beta chain) was sequenced for a study of blood T cell repertoires in COVID-19 (dated by TCRdb to 2019 to 2021). The study in broad terms: The collaborator samples originated in the United States, Italy and Spain and spanned the acute and convalescent phases of COVID-19. The prospective study material was composed of cDNA or gDNA derived from T cells, B-cell-depleted T cells, or PBMCs. Subjects who had been exposed to COVID-19, were actively infected with it, or had recovered from it provided the deeply sampled blood TCRbeta repertoires that made up the dataset. The repertoires were released in a freely available public database intended as a resource for research on the immune response to SARS-CoV-2. The samples were drawn from two sources: the first 160 participants of the ongoing ImmuneRACE study, and some 1,300 subjects contributed by 6 global collaborators. The sample metadata nearly always contained a de-identified subject ID, COVID-19 status, age in years and sex. Where available, HLA class I and class II types were taken from metadata supplied by the sample provider and were not determined by assay-based typing. What the authors observed across the whole study: The quantity of clinical and demographic metadata differed by source and by participant and was supplied without curation.

TCRbeta CDR3 regions were amplified from genomic DNA using the immunoSEQ Assay, a bias-controlled multiplex PCR. Regarding the original processing steps: The number of nucleated cells in each sample was estimated by amplification of reference gene primers within the assay. To quantify the absolute abundance of each unique TCRbeta CDR3 rearrangement, sequence reads were collapsed and filtered. For each sample, productive Simpson clonality was calculated as the square root of Simpson's diversity index over productive rearrangements. In its TCRdb copy, this immuneACCESS table keeps in-frame sequences only and misses some clones. Where compared with another copy, unresolved V genes explain less than half of these, and the others have no known cause. The V and J calls and clone size were taken over from that table, and D and trimming were inferred from the DNA. This sample is represented by 70,000 to 100,000 clones; roughly 90% of them were singletons. Together, the top ten hold under 2% of the sample.

V sheds 0 bases and J sheds 3 bases, leaving 6 bases between their ends. Measured from the cysteine to the phenylalanine, the CDR3 is 14 residues long. Left in the record is the CDR3 DNA by itself, 42 bases read in frame from the first base. Sequences SGHVS (CDR1) and FQNEAQ (CDR2) are obtained from the germline V gene. Note on this clone: Its binding antigen is unknown. No much larger clonotype is one base removed from it; base qualities were not supplied.

Each collaborating institution followed its own protocols to collect whole blood in K2EDTA tubes. For TCRbeta analysis, collaborators shipped samples as frozen whole blood, isolated PBMCs, or DNA extracted from either of those sample types. The receptor chain draws on TRBV7-8 and TRBJ1-3; the D gene lacks a confident call. Sequences were obtained from peripheral blood. The source of this sequence is a man aged 60 to 69 with acute or convalescent COVID-19. The nucleotide sequence is given as TGTGCCAGCAGCTTAGCGGGCGATGGAAACACCATATATTTT. Protein translation: CASSLAGDGNTIYF.